What follows are 15 T cell receptor beta chains derived from one specimen sequenced in a study of cytotoxic CD8 clonotypes in ibrutinib-treated CLL. Some clones are missing from TCRdb's copy, which holds only in-frame ones; the method was immunoSEQ multiplex PCR. The sample yields some 150,000 clones, 60% to 85% seen once. The specimen was PBMCs, collected after 12 months of ibrutinib treatment. These receptors were collected from a human donor with chronic lymphocytic leukemia.

V usage is TRBV4-1 and J usage is TRBJ1-1, with D possibly being TRBD1 (6 bases). This CDR3 has 16 amino acids. V shed 1 base and J shed 5 bases, with 17 bases lying between them. Germline CDR1 is MGHRA and CDR2 is YSYEKL. The CDR3 region is CASSQGDSGVRTEAFF. The CDR3 DNA reads TGCGCCAGCAGCCAAGGGGATTCAGGGGTACGGACTGAAGCTTTCTTT.

V gene TRBV9 combines with J gene TRBJ1-1; 7 bases agree with TRBD1. The CDR3 has 14 residues. With 8 bases clipped from V and 4 bases from J, the junction kept 11 bases outside the gene matches. Germline CDR1 is SGDLS and CDR2 is YYNGEE. CDR3 sequence (DNA): TGTGCCAGTTCGACAGGGAGGTTCAGCACTGAAGCTTTCTTT. It translates to CASSTGRFSTEAFF. The whole variable domain, filled in from reference TRBV9 and TRBJ1-1, reads DSGVTQTPKHLITATGQRVTLRCSPRSGDLSVYWYQQSLDQGLQFLIQYYNGEERAKGNILERFSAQQFPDLHSELNLSSLELGDSALYFCASSTGRFSTEAFFGQGTRLTVV.

V and J are TRBV30 and TRBJ1-1; a weak D match, TRBD1 (6 bases). The CDR3 has 12 amino acids. Deletions cut 8 bases from V and 1 base from J, with 11 bases between. Germline CDR1 is GTSNPN and CDR2 is SVGIG (reference sequence). The chain's CDR3 is CARGRGNTEAFF. DNA of the CDR3: TGTGCCAGGGGCAGGGGGAACACTGAAGCTTTCTTT.

V usage is TRBV30 and J usage is TRBJ2-7, with 11 bases aligning to TRBD2. Per germline, CDR1 GTSNPN and CDR2 SVGIG (reference sequence). V lost 1 base and J lost 6; bases outside the gene matches: 5. CDR3 length: 14 amino acids. CDR3 amino acids: CAWSALAGGGEQYF. In DNA form, the CDR3 reads TGTGCCTGGAGTGCATTAGCGGGAGGGGGCGAGCAGTACTTC.

V is TRBV7-9 and J is TRBJ2-7, with D uncertain. The CDR3 contains 12 residues. CDR1 is SEHNR and CDR2 is FQNEAQ in the germline V gene (reference sequence). V was trimmed by 5 bases and J by 6 bases, leaving 11 bases between them. DNA of the CDR3: TGTGCCAGCAGCCTGCTAGGCGCCGAGCAGTACTTC. Protein: CASSLLGAEQYF. Complete variable domain (other parts from reference TRBV7-9 and TRBJ2-7): DTGVSQNPRHKITKRGQNVTFRCDPISEHNRLYWYRQTLGQGPEFLTYFQNEAQLEKSRLLSDRFSAERPKGSFSTLEIQRTEQGDSAMYLCASSLLGAEQYFGPGTRLTVT.

The sample holds one count of this clone. CDR3 protein: CATSSYTDGYGYTF. The CDR3 DNA follows: TGTGCCACCAGCAGTTACACGGACGGTTATGGCTACACCTTC. This chain connects TRBV15 to TRBJ1-2, with D uncertain. There are 14 residues in the CDR3. Germline V lookup: CDR1 LNHNV, CDR2 YYDKDF (reference sequence). V lost 3 bases, J lost 5 bases, and 13 bases lay in between.

This chain links TRBV6-5 with TRBJ1-2; D is ambiguous. With 5 bases removed from V and 5 bases from J, the gap between germline ends came to 12 bases. CDR1 is MNHEY and CDR2 is SVGAGI in the germline V gene. The CDR3 is 13 residues long. The DNA for the CDR3 is TGTGCCAGCAGTCAATTTGAGGGATATGGCTACACCTTC. It translates to CASSQFEGYGYTF.

The chain employs TRBV6-1 and TRBJ1-4, with no clear D. Deletions cut 9 bases from V and 8 bases from J, with 7 bases between. The CDR3 is 10 residues long. Germline assignment: CDR1 MNHNS and CDR2 SASEGT. For the CDR3, the DNA is TGTGCCAGTTTCGGGGAAAAACTGTTTTTT. Translated, it gives CASFGEKLFF.

The chain combines TRBV19 with TRBJ1-4, with 7 bases matching TRBD1. Germline CDR1 is LNHDA and CDR2 is SQIVND (reference sequence). J was trimmed by 6 bases and V by 5 bases; bases with no gene match: 6. CDR3 length equals 14 residues. CDR3 DNA sequence: TGTGCCAGTAGTGCGTCAGGGGGATATGAAAAACTGTTTTTT. Amino acids: CASSASGGYEKLFF. Together with reference TRBV19 and TRBJ1-4, the CDR3 gives the full variable domain: DGGITQSPKYLFRKEGQNVTLSCEQNLNHDAMYWYRQDPGQGLRLIYYSQIVNDFQKGDIAEGYSVSREKKESFPLTVTSAQKNPTAFYLCASSASGGYEKLFFGSGTQLSVL.

This clone appeared a few times. CDR3 coding DNA: TGTGCCAGCAGTGACTCCGGGACAGGCCCCTGGGGCTACACCTTC. Translated, it gives CASSDSGTGPWGYTF. The chain has TRBV6-4 and TRBJ1-2, with TRBD1 matching over 8 bases. After removal of 0 bases from V and 8 bases from J, the junction contained 8 bases not matched to a gene. This CDR3 has 15 amino acids. Per germline, CDR1 MRHNA and CDR2 SNTAGT.

The chain combines TRBV28 with TRBJ2-2; D is perhaps TRBD1 (7 bases). CDR3 length: 15 residues. Germline CDR1 MDHEN, CDR2 SYDVKM. Trimming removed 5 bases at V and 7 bases at J, with 17 bases between. The CDR3 is CASSPPGGRNGELFF. DNA of the CDR3: TGTGCCAGCAGTCCGCCAGGGGGGCGGAACGGGGAGCTGTTTTTT.

This clone has just a few counts. The chain uses TRBV19 and TRBJ1-5, with unresolved D. V was cut by 3 bases and J by 5 bases, with 14 bases left in between. CDR3 length: 15 amino acids. Germline CDR1 is LNHDA and CDR2 is SQIVND (reference sequence). The CDR3 here is CASSMMLAGDQPQHF. For the CDR3, the DNA is TGTGCCAGTAGTATGATGCTCGCTGGCGATCAGCCCCAGCATTTT.

This clone appeared many times. This chain joins TRBV4-1 and TRBJ1-1; D ambiguous. Trimming took 4 bases from V and 1 from J, leaving 13 bases between them. The CDR3 sequence is 15 residues long. Germline CDR1 is MGHRA and CDR2 is YSYEKL. The DNA of the CDR3 is TGCGCCAGCAGCCCCTCACAGACAACGAACACTGAAGCTTTCTTT. Translating it yields CASSPSQTTNTEAFF.

The chain employs TRBV28 and TRBJ1-5; 9 bases match TRBD1. The CDR3 totals 16 residues. Germline V gene sequence: CDR1 MDHEN, CDR2 SYDVKM. Unmatched junction bases numbered 12, after V lost 5 bases and J lost 7 bases. For the CDR3, the DNA is TGTGCCAGCAGTCTATATTTCGGACAGGGGAGCCAGCCCCAGCATTTT. As protein: CASSLYFGQGSQPQHF. Combining the CDR3 with reference TRBV28 and TRBJ1-5 gives the whole variable domain DVKVTQSSRYLVKRTGEKVFLECVQDMDHENMFWYRQDPGLGLRLIYFSYDVKMKEKGDIPEGYSVSREKKERFSLILESASTNQTSMYLCASSLYFGQGSQPQHFGDGTRLSIL.

This chain joins TRBV5-1 and TRBJ2-2; D not resolved. V shed 5 bases and J shed 1 base, with 3 bases lying between them. Germline values: CDR1 SGHRS, CDR2 YFSETQ. The CDR3 sequence is 12 residues long. The CDR3 protein is CASSKNTGELFF. In nucleotides, the CDR3 is TGCGCCAGCAGTAAGAACACCGGGGAGCTGTTTTTT.